This T cell receptor beta chain was identified during a study of tumor and adjacent non-tumor tissue in lung cancer. CDR1 and CDR2 from the germline V gene are SGHTS and YDEGEE. This CDR3 has 12 residues. The germline V and J ends were trimmed by 3 bases and 11 bases, with 12 bases remaining between them. The library came from three nested PCR rounds adapted from ARM-PCR protocols. In TCRdb, the multiplex PCR reads were re-called with MiXCR into one record per CDR3 protein. The sample has 100,000 to 150,000 distinct CDR3 sequences, 55% to 75% seen once; the top ten hold about 13%. This sample's RNA came from whole unsorted tissue.

The sequencing input was lung tumor tissue. This clonotype originated in a man aged 30 to 45 with non-small cell lung cancer. The V and J genes are TRBV5-8 and TRBJ1-5; D call uncertain. Here the CDR3 reads CASSSFLGTQHF. DNA of the CDR3: TGTGCCAGCAGCTCCTTCTTGGGGACCCAGCATTTT.